Below are 5 T cell receptor beta chains sequenced from a single sample in a study of beta chain features in type 1 diabetes. Study results and caveats: People with Type 1 diabetes carried modestly yet significantly shorter TCRB CDR3s in all four CD4+ subsets.

Antigen specificity for these receptors is unknown. cDNA synthesis used the whole RNA isolate, giving expressed TCRB sequences. The data were produced by immunoSEQ multiplex PCR, yet TCRdb's version contains in-frame clones alone and is incomplete. The sample shows 600,000 or so clones, around 11% of them seen only once. The sample consisted of naive CD4+ T cells from blood. These receptors originate from a man younger than 45 with type 1 diabetes.

The rearrangement joins TRBV6-5 to TRBJ1-2; D is unclear. CDR1 MNHEY and CDR2 SVGAGI come from the germline V gene. The CDR3 runs to 13 residues. Between the trimmed V and J ends, which lost 0 bases and 6 bases, there was a span of 8 bases. DNA of the CDR3: TGTGCCAGCAGTTACTCCAGGCCTCATGGCTACACCTTC. The encoded protein is CASSYSRPHGYTF.

The genes are TRBV18 and TRBJ1-6; 8 bases are shared with TRBD1. CDR1 is KGHSH, CDR2 LQKENI, per germline. V was clipped by 3 bases and J by 9 bases; unmatched bases: 7. The CDR3 is 15 amino acids. Written as DNA, the CDR3 is TGTGCCAGCTCACCGGATACGACAGGGGTTTCACCCCTCCACTTT. Protein: CASSPDTTGVSPLHF.

The CDR3 DNA is TGCGCCAGCAGCTTGGCCCACCCAGATGTGGCAGGGCGGGCTTTCTTT. Its protein product is CASSLAHPDVAGRAFF. The chain employs TRBV5-1 and TRBJ1-1, with D possibly being TRBD1 (5 bases). Looked up from germline, CDR1 is SGHRS and CDR2 is YFSETQ. V was trimmed by 0 bases and J by 11 bases, leaving 23 bases between them. This CDR3 has 16 residues.

The J gene is TRBJ2-1, the V gene TRBV28; unclear D gene. This CDR3 region has 13 residues. Trimming stripped 4 bases from V and 7 bases from J, with 11 bases between. CDR1 is MDHEN and CDR2 is SYDVKM in the germline V gene. CDR3 region: CASSYPGQNEQFF. In DNA form, the CDR3 reads TGTGCCAGCAGTTATCCCGGGCAGAATGAGCAGTTCTTC. The whole variable domain, remainder taken from reference TRBV28 and TRBJ2-1, is DVKVTQSSRYLVKRTGEKVFLECVQDMDHENMFWYRQDPGLGLRLIYFSYDVKMKEKGDIPEGYSVSREKKERFSLILESASTNQTSMYLCASSYPGQNEQFFGPGTRLTVL.

The chain employs TRBV25-1 and TRBJ2-2; D uncertain. CDR1 is MGHDK, CDR2 SYGVNS, per germline. This CDR3 spans 16 amino acids. With 8 bases removed from V and 1 base from J, the gap between germline ends came to 17 bases. The CDR3 loop reads CASGFETPQNTGELFF. CDR3 DNA: TGTGCCAGCGGCTTTGAGACCCCGCAGAACACCGGGGAGCTGTTTTTT. The variable domain in full, with the rest retrieved from reference TRBV25-1 and TRBJ2-2, is EADIYQTPRYLVIGTGKKITLECSQTMGHDKMYWYQQDPGMELHLIHYSYGVNSTEKGDLSSESTVSRIRTEHFPLTLESARPSHTSQYLCASGFETPQNTGELFFGEGSRLTVL.